This T cell receptor (beta chain) stems from a study of T cell responses to AZD1222 COVID-19 vaccine. Notes on the study in general: The study sampled repertoires only after the peak T cell response. Vaccine-related CD4 TCRs covered spike, predominating at 160-218 and 743-854. Clonal diversity was possibly underestimated, and white British individuals and females predominated among donors.

V gave up 0 bases and J gave up 3 bases, with 9 bases separating them. Per germline, CDR1 SGDLS and CDR2 YYNGEE. This CDR3 contains 14 residues. The sample holds one count of this clone. Its antigen is undetermined. Clones were sequenced by immunoSEQ multiplex PCR, and TCRdb holds only the in-frame ones, with some missing. The sample includes roughly 110,000 clones, roughly 90% of them seen just once. The chain uses TRBV9 and TRBJ1-1, with no clear D. The specimen comprised peripheral blood, sampled on day 0 of AZD1222 vaccination. The sequence came from an adult in good health. In nucleotides, the CDR3 is TGTGCCAGCAGCGTAGCTTGGGATTACACTGAAGCTTTCTTT. It encodes CASSVAWDYTEAFF.